Shown below are 2 T cell receptor beta chains from a single sample sequenced in a study of CD8+CD57+ T cells in acquired aplastic anemia. Genomic DNA, serving as template, underwent TCR beta VDJ and CDR3 profiling. TCRdb analysed the reads with MiXCR anew, one entry per CDR3 protein. The data hold tens of thousands of distinct CDR3 sequences, with roughly 72% observed a single time. Individuals selected for sequencing had exhibited CD8+CD57+ cell expansion on flow cytometry. Material for sequencing was sorted CD4+, CD8+, or CD8+CD57+ T cells (not recorded which) from PBMCs. The source is a human donor with aplastic anemia.

V is TRBV24-1 and J is TRBJ2-2; D is perhaps TRBD1 or TRBD2 (5 bases each). Germline CDR1 is KGHDR and CDR2 is SFDVKD. With 4 bases removed from V and 3 bases from J, the gap between germline ends came to 14 bases. The CDR3 is 16 amino acids. The CDR3: CATSEPGRSDTGELFF. CDR3 in DNA: TGTGCCACCAGTGAACCGGGACGCTCAGACACCGGGGAGCTGTTTTTT.

The chain carries TRBV5-4 and TRBJ2-7, with D perhaps matching TRBD2 (5 bases). V was shortened by 4 bases and J by 0 bases, with 14 bases between the two germline ends. The CDR3 loop spans 15 amino acids. Looked up from germline, CDR1 is SGHNT and CDR2 is YYREEE (reference sequence). The chain's CDR3 is CASSESAGSSYEQYF. The CDR3 DNA sequence: TGTGCCAGCAGCGAGTCCGCTGGGAGCTCCTACGAGCAGTACTTC.